This T cell receptor (beta chain) was sequenced in a study of patients and donors after allogeneic stem cell transplantation (dated by TCRdb to about 2020). Details on this clonotype: Its antigen is still unknown. Base qualities are not at hand, and no much larger clone is one base apart.

Counted from cysteine to phenylalanine, this CDR3 has 15 amino acids. This entry keeps only the CDR3 DNA: 45 bases, framed from base 1. Via the germline V gene, CDR1 is SGHRS and CDR2 YFSETQ. Unmatched junction bases come to 5, with V trimmed by 4 bases and J by 0 bases. Library prep was done by RT-PCR. Instrument used: NextSeq 550. TCRdb trimmed the raw reads at Q25, called clones with MiXCR and kept productive beta chains. Each record represents a unique CDR3 protein, reported with the most common genes and DNA among its rows. Present in this sample are under 200,000 distinct CDR3 sequences, 20% to 25% of which were seen just once. 25% to 30% of the sample is taken by the ten largest.

The chain employs TRBV5-1 and TRBJ2-7, with 9 junctional bases fitting TRBD1. This sequence originates from a human donor who was either an allogeneic HSCT recipient or a stem cell or donor lymphocyte infusion donor (not recorded which). It is not recorded whose cells these are; they may come from a transplant donor. The sample comprised blood, either unsorted or a sorted T cell fraction (not recorded which). Here is the DNA: TGCGCCAGCAGCATCCCGGGACAGGGCTCCTACGAGCAGTACTTC. Its translation reads: CASSIPGQGSYEQYF. The full variable domain, completed from the reference TRBV5-1 and TRBJ2-7 proteins outside the CDR3, reads KAGVTQTPRYLIKTRGQQVTLSCSPISGHRSVSWYQQTPGQGLQFLFEYFSETQRNKGNFPGRFSGRQFSNSRSEMNVSTLELGDSALYLCASSIPGQGSYEQYFGPGTRLTVT.